This TCR beta chain was documented in a study of OX40 agonist ivuxolimab in advanced cancers. Study information: Allowance was made for prior anti-PD-1, anti-PD-L1 or anti-CTLA-4 therapy, and about 40% had some.

A history of autoimmune disease or systemic immunosuppression excluded patients. Sequencing used immunoSEQ multiplex PCR; TCRdb keeps in-frame clones, though not all of them. Here the sample spans 75,000 to 100,000 clones, 90% being singletons. V lost 7 bases to trimming and J lost 3 bases; unmatched junction nucleotides: 5. CDR3 size: 14 residues. Per germline, CDR1 MNHEY and CDR2 SVGAGI. This chain uses TRBV6-5 with TRBJ2-3, with 9 bases aligning to TRBD2. Sequencing was performed on CD4+ or CD8+ T cells sorted from blood, taken in a trial of the OX40 agonist ivuxolimab. This clonotype originated in an adult with an advanced solid tumor such as melanoma, head and neck, liver or kidney cancer. The CDR3 reads CASKGLAFTDTQYF. The DNA for the CDR3 is TGTGCCAGCAAAGGACTAGCGTTTACAGATACGCAGTATTTT.